Described below is a single T cell receptor (beta chain) sequence and its context. The antigen is not known. CDR3 length equals 17 residues. Germline trimming cut 2 bases from V and 6 bases from J; bases unmatched to any gene: 14. Germline V CDR1 and CDR2: MDHEN, SYDVKM. The data are from a study of shared clonotypes between healthy human individuals. Turning to the study itself: Each donor's CD8 memory used one plate, CD8 naive two, each CD4 subset three.

Overall study findings and caveats: Rarefaction revealed incomplete sorted-subset sequencing despite large depth. Of the naive CD4 clonotypes, around 4.9% were shared across several donors.

Positive CCR7 selection of CD45RO-negative cells yielded the naive CD8 cells, and terminally differentiated effector memory CD45RA+ cells were excluded. Running of the assay took place at deep level. TCRdb keeps only in-frame clones here, not all; method: immunoSEQ multiplex PCR. The data contain millions of clones, approximately 94% of them seen just once; the ten biggest clones take up under 2%. The clonotype originates from a man aged 18 to 29 in good health. Some clones in this sample may be carry-over from other donors' samples. The chain is built from TRBV28 and TRBJ2-5; TRBD1 aligns across 8 bases. Sequenced input: naive CD8+ T cells from PBMCs. CDR3: CASSLKIGSRQGKTQYF. CDR3 DNA: TGTGCCAGCAGTTTAAAGATAGGTTCTAGACAGGGGAAGACCCAGTACTTC.